Given below is one T cell receptor beta chain in context. What it binds is unknown. The sample belongs to a study of regulatory T cells in long-lasting Graves disease. Per the germline V gene, CDR1 is DFQATT and CDR2 is SNEGSKA (reference sequence). Trimming took 4 bases from V and 8 from J; bases not matched to a gene: 5. There are 13 residues in the CDR3. Sequencing libraries for TCR beta were prepared with iRepertoire HTBI primers and Arm-PCR of CDR3 regions. TCRdb independently ran MiXCR on the multiplex PCR reads; one entry per CDR3 protein. The data hold around 360,000 distinct CDR3 sequences, with 16% observed a single time. Study-wide results and limits: There were preferences for TRBV28, TRBJ1-2 and TRBJ2-5 in persistent disease.

The time point: newly diagnosed GD, antithyroid drugs for less than 3 months. The TCR library was prepared using RNA isolated from PBMCs. This sample also belongs to another study, concerning T cells in Graves' hyperthyroidism and ophthalmopathy. That paper states: Researchers ran a first-round RT-PCR on the TCR CDR3 using the HTBI primer set. In blood, most of the thyroid clonotypes expanded above 0.001 were also present.

The rearrangement joins TRBV20-1 to TRBJ2-4, with 10 positions matching TRBD2. The sequencing used peripheral blood mononuclear cells (PBMCs), collected at new diagnosis, from a patient treated with antithyroid drugs. The clonotype comes from a woman aged 18-29 years with Graves disease. In DNA, the CDR3 is TGCAGTGCTACAAGCGGGGGGGCGTACATTCAGTACTTC. Its translation: CSATSGGAYIQYF.